This is a list of T cell receptor beta chains from one sample in a study of blood T cells in healthy people across ages. MiXCR, run by TCRdb on the 5' RACE reads, gives a single entry per CDR3 protein. The sample has fewer than 800,000 distinct CDR3 sequences, 45% to 50% seen once. Material for sequencing was blood. These receptors came from a woman aged 60-70 years in good health. Each CDR3 is given without its conserved first and last residue. Expanded clones are given a class, and other clones once, few, many or no size at all.

j_call	clone_size	v_call	cdr3_aa
TRBJ1-4	NA	TRBV2	ASSPLRGNEKLF
TRBJ1-2	NA	TRBV12-3/TRBV12-4	ASSLFNGYT
TRBJ1-2	NA	TRBV5-1	ASSLDRGTSVYGYT
TRBJ2-6	many	TRBV4-2	ASSQDSGANVLT
TRBJ2-7	few	TRBV28	ASSFPRSNPREQY
TRBJ1-5	NA	TRBV6-2/TRBV6-3	ASMVRSNQPQH
TRBJ2-7	NA	TRBV12-3/TRBV12-4	ASSLDRGAQEQY
TRBJ2-7	few	TRBV12-3/TRBV12-4	ASSLARQLLYEQY
NA	NA	TRBV28	ASSFRLAGDRNIQY
TRBJ2-1	many	TRBV29-1	SVYKGTSSYNEQF
TRBJ1-1	NA	TRBV20-1	SAPDRGGSLNTEAF
TRBJ2-3	NA	TRBV20-1	SASDSGETSTDTQY
TRBJ2-5	NA	TRBV12-3/TRBV12-4	ASSFACDGQY
TRBJ1-2	once	TRBV9	ASSVVDYNGYT
NA	NA	TRBV20-1	SARWQGPSYEQY
TRBJ1-2	few	TRBV20-1	SAGSRGSNYGYT
TRBJ2-1	NA	TRBV29-1	SVAGGTILNEQF
TRBJ2-1	NA	TRBV10-3	AISPELVLGLNEQF
TRBJ2-5	few	TRBV27	ASSLAGRNQETQY
TRBJ2-1	few	TRBV7-2	ASSLMDGSYNEQF
TRBJ1-6	NA	TRBV20-1	SARGTENSPLH
NA	once	TRBV28	ASSVQLGTYEQY
TRBJ2-3	NA	TRBV9	ASSGISTDTQY
TRBJ2-7	NA	TRBV27	ASSSVREY
TRBJ2-2	once	TRBV24-1	ATSDWGRGSTGELF
TRBJ1-2	NA	TRBV6-6	ASTATSTGYT
TRBJ2-3	few	TRBV4-3	ASSQDQGYGDTQY
TRBJ2-3	NA	TRBV4-2	ASSQDLRVGAQY
TRBJ1-2	few	TRBV7-8	ASSYGANYGYT
TRBJ2-7	NA	TRBV4-3	ASSQGEGSSDEQY
TRBJ2-1	NA	TRBV5-1	ASSGHGLADKRRSYNEQF
TRBJ2-3	NA	TRBV2	ASSGNSGSTDTQY
TRBJ2-1	NA	TRBV14	ASSHLRGAYNEQF
NA	NA	TRBV11-2	ASSLGQGLAHEQY
TRBJ2-7	NA	TRBV29-1	SQQRDRPSWFYEQY
TRBJ2-7	NA	TRBV6-1	ASSDPVPYEQY
TRBJ2-1	NA	TRBV20-1	SAEGTSGKRGEQF
TRBJ2-3	NA	TRBV9	ASSVEAGGASTDTQY
TRBJ2-7	few	TRBV20-1	SAKSSGANAYEQY
TRBJ1-5	NA	TRBV6-6	ASLRERGGNQPQH
TRBJ2-7	NA	TRBV29-1	SVGGGMVYEQY
TRBJ1-6	NA	TRBV7-2	ASSLAQGSNSPLH
TRBJ2-5	NA	TRBV12-3/TRBV12-4	ASSSRTGGTETQY
TRBJ2-1	few	TRBV7-2	ASSHRDKSYNEQF
TRBJ2-1	NA	TRBV2	ASSEEQMGFSYNEQF
TRBJ2-6	NA	TRBV28	ASSNPGHLPSGANVLT
TRBJ2-1	many	TRBV20-1	SARVAGQLANEQF
TRBJ2-1	few	TRBV6-4	ASSATNYNEQF
TRBJ2-7	few	TRBV30	AWSQGTPYEQY
TRBJ2-7	NA	TRBV5-1	ASGWGGTSSYEQY
TRBJ2-5	NA	TRBV6-5	ASGRGFDNEQY
TRBJ2-7	few	TRBV6-2/TRBV6-3	ASRWTGTYEQY
TRBJ2-1	NA	TRBV6-1	ASSENPSSGSKEEQF
TRBJ2-1	NA	TRBV20-1	SARDTGLAASYNEQF
TRBJ2-5	NA	TRBV4-3	ASSQERLRQETQY
TRBJ1-4	NA	TRBV12-3/TRBV12-4	ASSLEGGSEKLF
TRBJ2-1	few	TRBV2	ASRVQSSYNEQF
TRBJ2-6	few	TRBV20-1	SAPGASGRVFGANVLT